A selection of T cell receptor beta chains follows, all from one sample in a study of blood T cell repertoires in COVID-19. Repertoires were generated with immunoSEQ multiplex PCR, while TCRdb's copy carries only in-frame clones and drops some. The sample lists about 280,000 clones; roughly 85% were seen once. Sequenced material: PBMCs or T cells enriched from blood (not recorded which). These receptors all stem from a woman in her forties or fifties who had recovered from COVID-19. CDR3s include the opening cysteine and the closing phenylalanine or tryptophan. The D gene is left open where the match is weak. Clone size is shown for a subset of rows, as once, few, many or a class of expanded clone.

TRBJ2-1 | TRBV2 | NA | NA | CASSAGSYNEQFF | TGTGCCAGCTCTGCGGGCTCCTACAATGAGCAGTTCTTC
TRBJ1-2 | TRBV30 | TRBD1 | NA | CAWSAIGQGARNGYTF | TGTGCCTGGAGTGCGATAGGACAGGGGGCGCGTAATGGCTACACCTTC
TRBJ2-1 | TRBV9 | TRBD2 | once | CASSVNGGANNEQFF | TGTGCCAGCAGCGTAAACGGGGGGGCGAACAATGAGCAGTTCTTC
TRBJ1-5 | TRBV29-1 | NA | NA | CSASDSSNQPQHF | TGCAGCGCATCCGACAGTAGCAATCAGCCCCAGCATTTT
TRBJ2-7 | TRBV28 | NA | NA | CASSLVLNEQYF | TGTGCCAGCAGTTTAGTCTTAAACGAGCAGTACTTC
TRBJ1-4 | TRBV28 | NA | NA | CASWNRGRYEKLFF | TGTGCCAGCTGGAATAGGGGTCGATACGAAAAACTGTTTTTT
TRBJ2-7 | TRBV7-8 | TRBD2 | NA | CASSTPSGSYEQYF | TGTGCCAGCAGCACACCTAGCGGGAGCTACGAGCAGTACTTC
TRBJ2-5 | TRBV11-3 | NA | NA | CASSSSLQETQYF | TGTGCCAGCAGCTCCTCACTGCAAGAGACCCAGTACTTC
TRBJ2-3 | TRBV3-1/TRBV3-2 | TRBD2 | NA | CASSQRGTSGRDTQYF | TGTGCCAGCAGCCAAAGGGGGACTAGCGGGAGGGATACGCAGTATTTT
TRBJ2-5 | TRBV29-1 | NA | NA | CSVVPQEKTQYF | TGCAGCGTTGTCCCACAGGAGAAGACCCAGTACTTC
TRBJ1-1 | TRBV15 | NA | NA | CATRPTGNTEAFF | TGTGCCACCAGACCGACAGGGAACACTGAAGCTTTCTTT
TRBJ1-4 | TRBV24-1 | NA | NA | CATPGEVNEKLFF | TGTGCCACCCCCGGGGAGGTCAATGAAAAACTGTTTTTT
TRBJ1-1 | TRBV10-1 | NA | NA | CASFQGSTEAFF | TGCGCCAGCTTCCAGGGGAGCACTGAAGCTTTCTTT
TRBJ1-5 | TRBV4-1 | NA | few | CASSQEARQVHDQPQHF | TGCGCCAGCAGCCAAGAGGCAAGACAGGTTCACGATCAGCCCCAGCATTTT
TRBJ1-1 | TRBV19 | NA | NA | CASSRGGGRTEAFF | TGTGCCAGTAGTAGGGGCGGGGGACGCACTGAAGCTTTCTTT
TRBJ2-7 | TRBV27 | TRBD1 | NA | CASSLFQGDGYEQYF | TGTGCCAGCAGTTTATTCCAGGGGGACGGCTACGAGCAGTACTTC
TRBJ2-7 | TRBV28 | NA | NA | CASSLFRGYEQYF | TGTGCCAGCAGTTTATTCCGGGGATACGAGCAGTACTTC
TRBJ1-3 | TRBV30 | TRBD1 | NA | CAWSPGTGVGNTIYF | TGTGCCTGGAGTCCCGGGACAGGGGTTGGAAACACCATATATTTT
TRBJ2-5 | TRBV18 | NA | NA | CASSPAGLRETQYF | TGTGCCAGCTCACCGGCAGGTCTTCGGGAGACCCAGTACTTC
TRBJ1-6 | TRBV7-6 | NA | NA | CASSPGQNSPLHF | TGTGCCAGCAGCCCTGGACAGAATTCACCCCTCCACTTT
TRBJ1-5 | TRBV2 | TRBD1 | NA | CASSEVTGGQQPQHF | TGTGCCAGCAGTGAAGTTACAGGGGGCCAGCAGCCCCAGCATTTT
TRBJ2-5 | TRBV5-1 | TRBD1 | NA | CASSLPDGTAETQYF | TGCGCCAGCAGCTTGCCCGACGGGACAGCCGAGACCCAGTACTTC
TRBJ2-1 | TRBV6-1 | NA | few | CASSEARTSYRGAEQFF | TGTGCCAGCAGTGAAGCGAGGACTTCTTATCGAGGTGCTGAGCAGTTCTTC
TRBJ1-4 | TRBV10-3 | NA | once | CAISDVQGSNEKLFF | TGTGCCATCAGTGACGTCCAGGGTTCAAATGAAAAACTGTTTTTT
TRBJ1-2 | TRBV7-2 | NA | NA | CASSLPGKTPYYGYTF | TGTGCCAGCAGCTTACCGGGAAAGACCCCCTACTATGGCTACACCTTC
TRBJ2-3 | TRBV6-1 | NA | NA | CASSDNRAGTDTQYF | TGTGCCAGCAGTGATAACAGGGCTGGCACAGATACGCAGTATTTT
TRBJ2-1 | TRBV4-1 | NA | NA | CASSHGQGEYNEQFF | TGCGCCAGCAGCCATGGTCAGGGCGAATACAATGAGCAGTTCTTC
TRBJ2-2 | TRBV3-1/TRBV3-2 | NA | NA | CASTPAASGAGELFF | TGTGCCAGCACCCCCGCGGCCTCGGGGGCCGGGGAGCTGTTTTTT
TRBJ2-5 | TRBV19 | TRBD1 | NA | CASSGDRVQETQYF | TGTGCCAGTAGCGGGGACAGGGTACAAGAGACCCAGTACTTC
TRBJ1-4 | TRBV30 | NA | NA | CAWSVMRGGGEKLFF | TGTGCCTGGAGTGTAATGAGGGGCGGGGGTGAAAAACTGTTTTTT
TRBJ1-6 | TRBV5-1 | TRBD1 | once | CASHVGTGRGSPLHF | TGCGCCAGCCACGTCGGGACAGGGAGAGGATCACCCCTCCACTTT
TRBJ2-2 | TRBV9 | TRBD1 | NA | CASSFRTGSTGELFF | TGTGCCAGCAGCTTCCGGACAGGGAGCACCGGGGAGCTGTTTTTT
TRBJ1-4 | TRBV7-8 | NA | few | CASSFRTAATNEKLFF | TGTGCCAGCAGCTTCCGGACAGCCGCAACTAATGAAAAACTGTTTTTT
TRBJ2-7 | TRBV19 | TRBD2 | NA | CASSVTGGPGGQYF | TGTGCCAGTAGTGTCACGGGAGGGCCTGGAGGACAGTACTTC
TRBJ1-3 | TRBV6-2/TRBV6-3 | NA | NA | CASSSDSPYSGNTIYF | TGTGCCAGCAGTTCAGACAGCCCGTACTCTGGAAACACCATATATTTT
TRBJ1-6 | TRBV5-1 | NA | few | CASSLDRENSPLHF | TGCGCCAGCAGCTTGGACAGGGAGAATTCACCCCTCCACTTT
TRBJ1-5 | TRBV30 | NA | NA | CAWRTKRTHQPQHF | TGTGCCTGGAGGACTAAGAGGACCCATCAGCCCCAGCATTTT
TRBJ2-1 | TRBV10-1 | TRBD2 | NA | CASSLAGGGEQFF | TGCGCCAGCAGTCTAGCGGGGGGTGGTGAGCAGTTCTTC
TRBJ2-7 | TRBV14 | NA | NA | CASSWDLGSEQYF | TGTGCCAGCAGCTGGGACTTAGGGAGCGAGCAGTACTTC
TRBJ2-1 | TRBV3-1/TRBV3-2 | TRBD2 | NA | CASAGTSGTHEQFF | TGTGCCAGCGCCGGGACTAGCGGGACCCATGAGCAGTTCTTC
TRBJ2-2 | TRBV5-5 | NA | NA | CASSFLFSDTGELFF | TGTGCCAGCAGCTTTCTCTTTTCGGACACCGGGGAGCTGTTTTTT
TRBJ2-1 | TRBV14 | TRBD1 | few | CASSLTGETVYNEQFF | TGTGCCAGCAGCCTAACAGGGGAAACTGTATACAATGAGCAGTTCTTC
TRBJ2-7 | TRBV10-1 | TRBD2 | NA | CASSESGLAGEQYF | TGCGCCAGCAGTGAGTCCGGACTAGCGGGCGAGCAGTACTTC
TRBJ1-1 | TRBV6-5 | NA | NA | CASSYIGQLGTEAFF | TGTGCCAGCAGTTACATCGGACAACTGGGAACTGAAGCTTTCTTT
TRBJ1-6 | TRBV6-5 | NA | NA | CASSYYPARNNSPLHF | TGTGCCAGCAGTTACTACCCAGCGAGGAATAATTCACCCCTCCACTTT
TRBJ2-1 | TRBV2 | TRBD1 | NA | CASSELQGAYNEQFF | TGTGCCAGCAGTGAATTACAGGGGGCTTACAATGAGCAGTTCTTC
TRBJ2-7 | TRBV7-6 | NA | NA | CASSPRQDSYEQYF | TGTGCCAGCAGCCCAAGACAGGACTCCTACGAGCAGTACTTC
TRBJ2-3 | TRBV27 | TRBD2 | NA | CASSLGGGADTQYF | TGTGCCAGCAGTTTAGGGGGGGGAGCAGATACGCAGTATTTT
TRBJ2-1 | TRBV7-9 | TRBD2 | NA | CASSNQRGAYNEQFF | TGTGCCAGCAGCAACCAGCGGGGGGCCTACAATGAGCAGTTCTTC
TRBJ1-6 | TRBV4-1 | NA | NA | CASSQDPRVSSYNSPLHF | TGCGCCAGCAGCCAAGATCCACGGGTCAGCTCCTATAATTCACCCCTCCACTTT
TRBJ2-7 | TRBV27 | NA | NA | CASRRGTGKYEQYF | TGTGCCAGCAGGCGGGGGACAGGAAAATACGAGCAGTACTTC
TRBJ2-1 | TRBV7-3 | NA | NA | CASSFQPAVPSFF | TGTGCCAGCAGCTTTCAGCCCGCGGTACCCTCGTTCTTC
TRBJ2-5 | TRBV5-1 | TRBD1 | once | CASSLGGQTQETQYF | TGCGCCAGCAGCTTGGGGGGACAGACCCAAGAGACCCAGTACTTC
TRBJ1-3 | TRBV30 | NA | NA | CAWSPGVGNTIYF | TGTGCCTGGAGTCCAGGGGTCGGAAACACCATATATTTT
TRBJ1-1 | TRBV29-1 | NA | NA | CSVGPLNTEAFF | TGCAGCGTGGGGCCCTTGAACACTGAAGCTTTCTTT
TRBJ1-2 | TRBV7-9 | TRBD1 | few | CASSYTGAYGYTF | TGTGCCAGCAGTTATACAGGGGCCTATGGCTACACCTTC
TRBJ2-1 | TRBV29-1 | TRBD2 | NA | CSVETSGGSGEQFF | TGCAGCGTTGAAACTAGCGGGGGTTCGGGTGAGCAGTTCTTC
TRBJ1-1 | TRBV6-5 | NA | NA | CASSSDRRSTEAFF | TGTGCCAGCAGTTCAGACAGGCGAAGTACTGAAGCTTTCTTT
TRBJ2-7 | TRBV3-1/TRBV3-2 | TRBD2 | NA | CASSQGRGGYYEQYF | TGTGCCAGCAGCCAAGGGCGGGGGGGATACTACGAGCAGTACTTC